A selection of T cell receptor beta chains follows, all from one sample in a study of blood T cell repertoires in COVID-19. Here immunoSEQ multiplex PCR was the method, and the copy in TCRdb shows in-frame clones only, minus some. Here the sample spans about 300,000 clones, around 90% being singletons. Sequences were obtained from peripheral blood. These receptors were taken from a man aged 70 or older with acute or convalescent COVID-19. Each CDR3 is given with its conserved first and last residue. D genes are given only for firm matches. Not all rows give a size; the values are once, few, many and, for expanded clones, a class.

V,size,J,D,CDR3,DNA
TRBV7-2,.,TRBJ1-2,.,CASSLTPRGYTF,TGTGCCAGCAGCTTAACCCCGAGGGGCTACACCTTC
TRBV5-5,.,TRBJ1-6,.,CASSPQNSPLHF,TGTGCCAGCAGCCCCCAAAATTCACCCCTCCACTTT
TRBV28,.,TRBJ1-5,.,CASSFLGAKGQPQHF,TGTGCCAGCAGTTTTCTGGGGGCGAAGGGTCAGCCCCAGCATTTT
TRBV4-1,.,TRBJ2-2,.,CASSQVRVTGELFF,TGCGCCAGCAGCCAAGTGAGGGTCACCGGGGAGCTGTTTTTT
TRBV4-2,.,TRBJ2-7,TRBD1,CASSHNGQGGYEQYF,TGTGCCAGCAGCCATAACGGACAGGGGGGCTACGAGCAGTACTTC
TRBV9,.,TRBJ1-3,TRBD1,CASSVTGTGNTIYF,TGTGCCAGCAGCGTGACAGGGACCGGAAACACCATATATTTT
TRBV11-2,.,TRBJ2-5,TRBD1,CASSFGGWDRERGETQYF,TGTGCCAGCAGCTTTGGAGGGTGGGACAGGGAAAGGGGAGAGACCCAGTACTTC
TRBV7-2,once,TRBJ1-1,TRBD1,CASSLEGGLPNTEAFF,TGTGCCAGCAGCTTAGAAGGGGGCCTTCCGAACACTGAAGCTTTCTTT
TRBV5-8,once,TRBJ1-1,.,CASAQHRDTEAFF,TGTGCCAGCGCCCAACACAGGGACACTGAAGCTTTCTTT
TRBV9,once,TRBJ1-5,TRBD1,CASSGGQGPYSNQPQHF,TGTGCCAGCAGCGGGGGACAGGGCCCTTATAGCAATCAGCCCCAGCATTTT
TRBV19,.,TRBJ2-1,TRBD1,CATWDSQYYNEQFF,TGTGCCACTTGGGACAGCCAGTATTACAATGAGCAGTTCTTC
TRBV11-2,.,TRBJ1-1,.,CASSLRAEAFF,TGTGCCAGCAGCCTCCGGGCTGAAGCTTTCTTT
TRBV7-2,.,TRBJ2-3,.,CASSLMRGGTDTQYF,TGTGCCAGCAGCTTAATGCGGGGTGGCACAGATACGCAGTATTTT
TRBV20-1,.,TRBJ2-7,.,CSALRYEQYF,TGCAGTGCTTTGAGGTACGAGCAGTACTTC
TRBV5-1,.,TRBJ2-2,.,CASSAQGQGNTGELFF,TGCGCCAGCAGCGCCCAGGGCCAGGGGAACACCGGGGAGCTGTTTTTT
TRBV29-1,.,TRBJ1-2,TRBD1,CSVSQTGLGYGYTF,TGCAGCGTTTCCCAGACAGGGTTGGGTTATGGCTACACCTTC
TRBV5-1,few,TRBJ2-7,.,CASSSQGSSYEQYF,TGCGCCAGCAGCAGCCAAGGGAGCTCCTACGAGCAGTACTTC
TRBV24-1,.,TRBJ1-1,.,CATSLRAGEAFF,TGTGCCACCAGTTTGAGGGCGGGCGAAGCTTTCTTT
TRBV18,.,TRBJ2-7,.,CASSPEPTHSYEQYF,TGTGCCAGCTCACCAGAACCCACTCACTCCTACGAGCAGTACTTC
TRBV6-5,once,TRBJ1-1,.,CASTRQGGTEAFF,TGTGCCAGCACTAGGCAGGGCGGAACTGAAGCTTTCTTT
TRBV6-1,.,TRBJ1-1,.,CASSESQAREAFF,TGTGCCAGCAGTGAATCACAGGCCCGTGAAGCTTTCTTT
TRBV6-5,.,TRBJ1-1,TRBD1,CASSYSRTGLEAFF,TGTGCCAGCAGTTACTCGCGGACAGGGCTTGAAGCTTTCTTT
TRBV28,.,TRBJ1-5,.,CASQDSNQPQHF,TGTGCCAGCCAGGATAGCAATCAGCCCCAGCATTTT
TRBV28,.,TRBJ1-2,.,CASSPGTFNGYTF,TGTGCCAGCAGTCCCGGGACATTTAATGGCTACACCTTC
TRBV7-9,.,TRBJ2-2,.,CATLKLTRPGELFF,TGTGCCACCCTGAAACTAACTCGCCCCGGGGAGCTGTTTTTT
TRBV9,.,TRBJ2-7,TRBD2,CASSVGGTSDYEQYF,TGTGCCAGCAGCGTAGGGGGGACTAGCGATTACGAGCAGTACTTC
TRBV5-1,.,TRBJ2-7,.,CASSSQQQGVEQYF,TGCGCCAGCAGCTCACAGCAACAGGGTGTCGAGCAGTACTTC
TRBV4-2,.,TRBJ2-1,TRBD2,CASSQVVALGGEQFF,TGTGCCAGCAGCCAAGTCGTAGCGTTGGGGGGGGAGCAGTTCTTC
TRBV6-5,.,TRBJ2-1,.,CASSTNLVLYNEQFF,TGTGCCAGCAGTACTAATTTGGTCCTCTACAATGAGCAGTTCTTC
TRBV4-2,few,TRBJ1-1,.,CASSQGSRVSTEAFF,TGTGCCAGCAGCCAAGGCTCCAGGGTCAGCACTGAAGCTTTCTTT
TRBV5-1,.,TRBJ2-7,.,CASSGEADSYEQYF,TGCGCCAGCAGCGGAGAGGCGGACTCCTACGAGCAGTACTTC
TRBV3-1/TRBV3-2,.,TRBJ2-1,TRBD2,CASSSTSGSYNEQFF,TGTGCCAGCAGCTCTACTAGCGGGAGTTACAATGAGCAGTTCTTC
TRBV5-4,.,TRBJ1-2,.,CASSLEGLEYGYTF,TGTGCCAGCAGCTTGGAGGGGCTGGAATATGGCTACACCTTC
TRBV3-1/TRBV3-2,.,TRBJ2-5,.,CASSQFLQETQYF,TGTGCCAGCAGCCAATTCCTCCAAGAGACCCAGTACTTC
TRBV7-2,.,TRBJ2-7,TRBD2,CASSFSGRASPEQYF,TGTGCCAGCAGCTTTAGCGGGAGGGCCAGTCCCGAGCAGTACTTC
TRBV19,.,TRBJ1-1,.,CASSDGSRSNTEAFF,TGTGCCAGTAGCGACGGGAGCAGGTCGAACACTGAAGCTTTCTTT
TRBV18,.,TRBJ2-5,.,CASSPPTSLDTSETQYF,TGTGCCAGCTCACCACCGACTAGTTTGGATACTTCGGAGACCCAGTACTTC
TRBV7-3,few,TRBJ1-1,.,CASSLTGRNTEAFF,TGTGCCAGCAGCTTAACTGGGAGAAACACTGAAGCTTTCTTT
TRBV30,.,TRBJ1-2,.,CAWSRGGGYTF,TGTGCCTGGAGTAGAGGGGGTGGCTACACCTTC
TRBV6-5,.,TRBJ2-5,TRBD2,CASSYRGGQETQYF,TGTGCCAGCAGTTACCGGGGGGGGCAAGAGACCCAGTACTTC
TRBV7-6,.,TRBJ2-3,TRBD1,CASSLDRTGGSDTQYF,TGTGCCAGCAGCCTTGACCGAACAGGGGGCTCAGATACGCAGTATTTT
TRBV19,.,TRBJ1-5,TRBD1,CASNGGQGIIGGNQPQHF,TGTGCCAGTAACGGGGGACAGGGAATCATTGGCGGCAATCAGCCCCAGCATTTT
TRBV28,few,TRBJ2-1,TRBD2,CAIEPGGRYNEQFF,TGTGCCATCGAGCCGGGGGGGAGGTACAATGAGCAGTTCTTC
TRBV28,.,TRBJ2-2,.,CASSLSGRLAGELFF,TGTGCCAGCAGTTTATCAGGGAGACTAGCCGGGGAGCTGTTTTTT
TRBV4-2,.,TRBJ1-2,TRBD1,CASSRRDRGNYGYTF,TGTGCCAGCAGCCGGAGGGACAGGGGCAACTATGGCTACACCTTC
TRBV11-2,few,TRBJ1-3,.,CASSFSMLSSGNTIYF,TGTGCCAGCAGCTTTTCCATGCTTAGCTCTGGAAACACCATATATTTT
TRBV9,.,TRBJ2-5,TRBD2,CASSPSTGGVETQYF,TGTGCCAGCAGCCCTTCCACGGGGGGTGTGGAGACCCAGTACTTC
TRBV28,.,TRBJ2-7,TRBD1,CASRPGTGDYEQYF,TGTGCCAGCAGGCCCGGGACAGGGGACTACGAGCAGTACTTC
TRBV2,.,TRBJ1-5,TRBD1,CASSGMGQGGQPQHF,TGTGCCAGCAGTGGGATGGGACAGGGTGGTCAGCCCCAGCATTTT
TRBV6-5,.,TRBJ1-2,.,CASSYGVGRGYTF,TGTGCCAGCAGTTACGGCGTGGGGCGGGGCTACACCTTC
TRBV5-1,.,TRBJ2-1,TRBD2,CASSLDTSGGYNEQFF,TGCGCCAGCAGCTTGGATACTAGCGGGGGATACAATGAGCAGTTCTTC
TRBV12-3/TRBV12-4,few,TRBJ2-3,.,CASRHGDTQYF,TGTGCCAGCAGACATGGAGATACGCAGTATTTT
TRBV12-3/TRBV12-4,.,TRBJ2-1,.,CASSFNLDSSVFF,TGTGCCAGCAGTTTCAATCTGGACAGCTCGGTATTCTTC
TRBV2,.,TRBJ1-2,.,CASSETESYGYTF,TGTGCCAGCAGTGAGACAGAAAGCTATGGCTACACCTTC